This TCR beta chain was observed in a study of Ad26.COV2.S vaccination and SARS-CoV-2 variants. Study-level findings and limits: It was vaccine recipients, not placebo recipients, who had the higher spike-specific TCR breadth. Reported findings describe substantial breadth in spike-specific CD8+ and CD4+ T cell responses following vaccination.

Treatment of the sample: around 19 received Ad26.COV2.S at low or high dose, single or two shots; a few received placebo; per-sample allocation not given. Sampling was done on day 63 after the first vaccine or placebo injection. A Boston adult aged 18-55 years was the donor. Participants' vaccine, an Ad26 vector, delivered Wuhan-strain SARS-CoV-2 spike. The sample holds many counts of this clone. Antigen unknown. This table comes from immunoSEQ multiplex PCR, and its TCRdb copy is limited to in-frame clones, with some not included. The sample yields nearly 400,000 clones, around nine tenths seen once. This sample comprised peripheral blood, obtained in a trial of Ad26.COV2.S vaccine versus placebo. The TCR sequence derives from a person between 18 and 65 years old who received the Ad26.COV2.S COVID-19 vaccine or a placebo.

CDR3 region: CASNGDSNQPQHF. The CDR3 bases are TGTGCCAGCAATGGGGATAGCAATCAGCCCCAGCATTTT. The chain links TRBV7-3 to TRBJ1-5; D remains ambiguous. The CDR3 has 13 residues. Germline V gives CDR1 SGHTA, CDR2 FQGTGA. V was shortened by 7 bases and J by 0 bases, with 7 bases between the two germline ends.